This T cell receptor beta chain was recovered during a study of cytomegalovirus exposure and HLA in healthy donors. This clone was observed a few times. Its antigen is not identified. V was cut by 3 bases and J by 0 bases, with 12 bases left in between. The CDR3 covers 16 residues. Germline V gene sequence: CDR1 SEHNR, CDR2 FQNEAQ (reference sequence). PCR used 60 Vbeta primers and 13 Jbeta primers. TCRdb's table, derived via immunoSEQ multiplex PCR, lists solely in-frame clones and lacks some. The table includes over 100,000 clones, approximately 79% detected once. General study results and limits: The authors later linked a missense DCLRE1C variant to TCR beta V- and J-gene trimming. It emerged from a later analysis that several of the most significant clusters appeared to be linked to common viral pathogens. Most subjects had HLA-A and HLA-B alleles reportedly predicted accurately by TCR beta sequences. Data from an earlier analysis indicated that most TCR beta V segments were productive either about 90% or about 30% of the time.

What was sequenced was PBMCs. This chain uses TRBV7-9 with TRBJ1-3, with D perhaps matching TRBD1 (5 bases). The TCR sequence derives from a man in his 60s in good health and CMV-seropositive. The DNA of the CDR3 is TGTGCCAGCAGCTTGGCGCAGGGTCCCTCTGGAAACACCATATATTTT. This gives the protein CASSLAQGPSGNTIYF.